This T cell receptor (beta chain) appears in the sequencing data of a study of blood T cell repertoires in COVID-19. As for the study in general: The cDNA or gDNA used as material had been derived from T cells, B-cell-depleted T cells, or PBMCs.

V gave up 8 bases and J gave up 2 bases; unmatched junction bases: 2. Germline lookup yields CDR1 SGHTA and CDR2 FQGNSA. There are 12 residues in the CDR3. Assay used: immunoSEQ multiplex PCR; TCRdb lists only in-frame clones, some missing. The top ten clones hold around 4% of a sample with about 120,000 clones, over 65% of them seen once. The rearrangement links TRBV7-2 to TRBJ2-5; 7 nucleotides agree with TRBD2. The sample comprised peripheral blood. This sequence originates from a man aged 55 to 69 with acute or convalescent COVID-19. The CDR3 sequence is CASGAGQETQYF. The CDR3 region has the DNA TGTGCCAGCGGAGCGGGACAAGAGACCCAGTACTTC. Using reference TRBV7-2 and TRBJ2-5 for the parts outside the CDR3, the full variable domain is GAGVSQSPSNKVTEKGKDVELRCDPISGHTALYWYRQSLGQGLEFLIYFQGNSAPDKSGLPSDRFSAERTGGSVSTLTIQRTQQEDSAVYLCASGAGQETQYFGPGTRLLVL.